The 2 T cell receptor beta chains in this list originate from one sample, sequenced in a study of shared clonotypes between healthy human individuals. Profiled with immunoSEQ multiplex PCR; TCRdb holds only in-frame clones, not every one. Among over a million clones listed, 98% were seen once. What was sequenced was naive CD4+ T cells sorted from blood. Subset indicated: CD45RA+ positively selected. These receptor sequences come from a man aged 25 to 45 in good health.

J is TRBJ2-7 and V is TRBV18, with D possibly matching TRBD1 (6 bases). The CDR3 is 13 residues long. Germline CDR1 is KGHSH and CDR2 is LQKENI. The V end was cut by 5 bases, the J end by 5 bases, with 13 bases between. CDR3 in amino acids: CASSSQQGDEQYF. CDR3 nucleotide sequence: TGTGCCAGCTCATCGCAACAGGGAGACGAGCAGTACTTC.

The V call is TRBV11-3, the J call TRBJ2-1; 10 nucleotides align to TRBD1. This CDR3 comprises 16 residues. Per the germline V gene, CDR1 is SGHNT and CDR2 is YENEEA. J was trimmed by 7 bases and V by 0 bases; bases with no gene match: 6. CDR3 sequence: CASSLEGTGVRNEQFF. The CDR3 DNA sequence: TGTGCCAGCAGCTTAGAGGGGACAGGGGTGAGGAATGAGCAGTTCTTC.